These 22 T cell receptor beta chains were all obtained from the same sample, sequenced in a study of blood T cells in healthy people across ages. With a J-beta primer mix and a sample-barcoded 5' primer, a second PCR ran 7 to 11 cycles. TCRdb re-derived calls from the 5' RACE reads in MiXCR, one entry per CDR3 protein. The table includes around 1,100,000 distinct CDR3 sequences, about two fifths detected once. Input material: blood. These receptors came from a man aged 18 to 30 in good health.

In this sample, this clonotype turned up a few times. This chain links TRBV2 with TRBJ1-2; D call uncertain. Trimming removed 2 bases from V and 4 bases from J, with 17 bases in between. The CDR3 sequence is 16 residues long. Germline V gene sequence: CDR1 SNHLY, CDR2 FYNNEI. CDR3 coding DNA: TGTGCCAGCAGTGAACGATCCCCGGCTGGCCTCTATGGCTACACCTTC. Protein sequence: CASSERSPAGLYGYTF.

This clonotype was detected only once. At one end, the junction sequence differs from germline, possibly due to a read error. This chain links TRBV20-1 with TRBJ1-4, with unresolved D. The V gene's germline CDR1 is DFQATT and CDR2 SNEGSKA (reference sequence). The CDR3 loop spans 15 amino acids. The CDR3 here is CSTSDGEGLDEKLFF. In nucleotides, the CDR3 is TGCAGTACTAGCGATGGGGAAGGGCTTGATGAAAAACTGTTTTTT.

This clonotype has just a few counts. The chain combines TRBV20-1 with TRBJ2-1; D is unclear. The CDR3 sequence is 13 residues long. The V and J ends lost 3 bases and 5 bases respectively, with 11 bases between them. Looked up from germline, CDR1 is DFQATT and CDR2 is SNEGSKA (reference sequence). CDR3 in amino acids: CSASSGLHNEQFF. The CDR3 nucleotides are TGCAGTGCTAGTTCTGGTTTACACAATGAGCAGTTCTTC.

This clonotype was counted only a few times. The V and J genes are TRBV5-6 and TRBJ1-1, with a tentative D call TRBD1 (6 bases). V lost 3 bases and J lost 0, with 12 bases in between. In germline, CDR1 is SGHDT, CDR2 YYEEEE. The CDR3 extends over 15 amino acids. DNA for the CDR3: TGTGCCAGCAGCTGGAGGACAGACATGAACACTGAAGCTTTCTTT. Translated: CASSWRTDMNTEAFF.

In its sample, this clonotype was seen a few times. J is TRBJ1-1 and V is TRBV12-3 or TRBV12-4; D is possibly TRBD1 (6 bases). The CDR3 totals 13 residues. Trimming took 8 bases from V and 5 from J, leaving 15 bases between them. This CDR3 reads CASHPGGRTEAFF. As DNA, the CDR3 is TGTGCCAGCCATCCGGGGGGCAGGACTGAAGCTTTCTTT.

CDR3 nucleotides: TGTGCCAGCAGGGGTAGAACGAACACCGGGGAGCTGTTTTTT. This translates into CASRGRTNTGELFF. The V and J genes are TRBV6-6 and TRBJ2-2; D unclear. V shed 6 bases and J shed 0 bases, with 8 bases lying between them. Germline V gene sequence: CDR1 MNHNY, CDR2 SVGAGI (reference sequence). The CDR3 extends over 14 amino acids.

Written as DNA, the CDR3 is TGCAGTGCTGGAGGGGGGGACAGGGAGGACTCACCCCTCCACTTT. Encoded protein: CSAGGGDREDSPLHF. The chain recombines TRBV20-1 with TRBJ1-6, with 9 positions matching TRBD1. CDR3 length equals 15 residues. The V gene end was trimmed by 5 bases and the J gene end by 10 bases; junction bases not matched to a gene: 12. The germline gives CDR1 DFQATT, CDR2 SNEGSKA (reference sequence).

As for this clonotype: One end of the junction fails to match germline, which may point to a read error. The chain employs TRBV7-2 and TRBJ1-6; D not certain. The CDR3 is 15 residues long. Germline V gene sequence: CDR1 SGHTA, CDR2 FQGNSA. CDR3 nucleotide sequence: TGTGCCAGCAGCTCCCTCGGGCGTCATAATTCGCCCCTCCACTTT. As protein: CASSSLGRHNSPLHF.

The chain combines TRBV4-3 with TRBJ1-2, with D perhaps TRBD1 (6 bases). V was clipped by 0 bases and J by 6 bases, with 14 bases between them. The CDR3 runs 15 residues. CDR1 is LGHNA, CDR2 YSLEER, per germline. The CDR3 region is CASSQDRTVTHGYTF. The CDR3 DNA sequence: TGCGCCAGCAGCCAAGACCGGACAGTCACCCATGGCTACACCTTC.

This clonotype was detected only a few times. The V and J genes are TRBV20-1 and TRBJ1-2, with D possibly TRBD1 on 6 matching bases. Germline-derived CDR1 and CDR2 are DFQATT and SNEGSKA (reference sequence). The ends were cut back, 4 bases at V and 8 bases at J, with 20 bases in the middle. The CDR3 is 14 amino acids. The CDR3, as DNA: TGCAGTGCTATAATTTACAGGGAGGGAGGAGGCTACACCTTC. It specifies CSAIIYREGGGYTF.

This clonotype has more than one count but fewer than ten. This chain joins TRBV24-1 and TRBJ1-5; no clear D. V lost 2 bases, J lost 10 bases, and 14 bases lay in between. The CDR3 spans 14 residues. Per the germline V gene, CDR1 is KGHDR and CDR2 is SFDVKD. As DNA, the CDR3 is TGTGCCACCAGTGATTCCGCGGGAAAGGGACCCCAGCATTTT. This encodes CATSDSAGKGPQHF.

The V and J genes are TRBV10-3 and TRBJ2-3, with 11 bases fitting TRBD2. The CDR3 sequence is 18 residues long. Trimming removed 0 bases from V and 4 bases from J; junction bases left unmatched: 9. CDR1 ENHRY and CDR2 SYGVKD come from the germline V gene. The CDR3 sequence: CAISESGSSGGAPDTQYF. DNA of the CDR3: TGTGCCATCAGTGAGTCGGGGAGTAGCGGGGGGGCCCCAGATACGCAGTATTTT.

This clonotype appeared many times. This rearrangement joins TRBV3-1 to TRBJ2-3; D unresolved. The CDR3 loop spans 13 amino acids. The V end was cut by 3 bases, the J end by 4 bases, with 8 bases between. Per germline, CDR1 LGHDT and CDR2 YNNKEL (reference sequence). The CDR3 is CASSQQVADTQYF. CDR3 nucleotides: TGTGCCAGCAGCCAGCAAGTAGCAGATACGCAGTATTTT.

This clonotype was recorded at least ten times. CDR3: CASSSGPGYGYTF. The CDR3 bases are TGTGCCAGCAGTTCAGGCCCGGGGTATGGCTACACCTTC. The chain carries TRBV12-3 or TRBV12-4 and TRBJ1-2, with D hard to call. CDR3 size: 13 residues. With 4 bases removed from V and 5 bases from J, the gap between germline ends came to 11 bases.

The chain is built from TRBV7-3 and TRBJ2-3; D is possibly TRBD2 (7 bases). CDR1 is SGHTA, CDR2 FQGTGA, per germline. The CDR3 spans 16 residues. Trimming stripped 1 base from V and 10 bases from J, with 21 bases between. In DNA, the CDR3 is TGTGCCAGCAGCTTAATTTCCGGGGGGCTTAGGGATGCGCAGTATTTT. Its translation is CASSLISGGLRDAQYF.

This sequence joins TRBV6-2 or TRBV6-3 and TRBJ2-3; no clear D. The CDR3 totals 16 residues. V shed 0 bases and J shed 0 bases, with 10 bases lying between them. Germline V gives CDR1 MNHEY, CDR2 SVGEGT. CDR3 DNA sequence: TGTGCCAGCAGTTACTCGGGCAGTGGAAGCACAGATACGCAGTATTTT. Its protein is CASSYSGSGSTDTQYF.

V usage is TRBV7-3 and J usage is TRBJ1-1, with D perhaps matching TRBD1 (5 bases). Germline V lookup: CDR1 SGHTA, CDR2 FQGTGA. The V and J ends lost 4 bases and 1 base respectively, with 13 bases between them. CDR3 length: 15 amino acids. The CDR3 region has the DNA TGTGCCAGCAGCTCGCCAGACAGTGGGAACACTGAAGCTTTCTTT. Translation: CASSSPDSGNTEAFF.

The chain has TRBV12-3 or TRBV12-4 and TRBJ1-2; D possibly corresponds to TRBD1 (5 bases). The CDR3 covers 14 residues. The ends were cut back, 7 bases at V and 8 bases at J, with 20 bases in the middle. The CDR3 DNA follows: TGTGCCAGCAATTCCCGGACAAGCTCTTTGGGCTACACCTTC. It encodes CASNSRTSSLGYTF.

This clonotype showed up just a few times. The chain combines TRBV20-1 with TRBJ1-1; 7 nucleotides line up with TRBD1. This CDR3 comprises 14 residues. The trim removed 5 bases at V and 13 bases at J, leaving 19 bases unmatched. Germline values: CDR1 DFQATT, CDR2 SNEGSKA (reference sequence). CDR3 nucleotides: TGCAGTGCTTTTGACAGGGTTGAGGGCTCAAAGGATTTCTTT. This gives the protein CSAFDRVEGSKDFF.

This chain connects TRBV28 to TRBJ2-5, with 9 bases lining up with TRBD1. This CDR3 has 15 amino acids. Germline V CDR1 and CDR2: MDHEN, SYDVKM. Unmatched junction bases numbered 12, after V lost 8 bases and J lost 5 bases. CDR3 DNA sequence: TGTGCCAGCGGATTAACCGGGACAGGGAGCGAGACCCAGTACTTC. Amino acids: CASGLTGTGSETQYF.

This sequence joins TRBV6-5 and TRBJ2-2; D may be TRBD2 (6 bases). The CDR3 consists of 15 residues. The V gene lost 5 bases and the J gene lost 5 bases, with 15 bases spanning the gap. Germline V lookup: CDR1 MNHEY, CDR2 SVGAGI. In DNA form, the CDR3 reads TGTGCCAGCAGTCGCCGCGGCGGGGATACCGGGGAGCTGTTTTTT. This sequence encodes CASSRRGGDTGELFF.

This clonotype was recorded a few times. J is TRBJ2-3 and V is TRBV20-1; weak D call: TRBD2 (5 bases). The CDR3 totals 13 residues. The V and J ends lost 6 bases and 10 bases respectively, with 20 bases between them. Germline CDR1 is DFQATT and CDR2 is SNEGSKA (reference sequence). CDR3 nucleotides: TGCAGTGCGTGTCCGAAGGAGGTCATAGCGCAGTATTTT. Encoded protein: CSACPKEVIAQYF.